The rows below give T cell receptor beta chains drawn from one sample of a study of T-cell memory formation after mild COVID-19. From the 5' RACE reads, TCRdb called clonotypes with MiXCR, one entry per CDR3 protein. The sample records under 400,000 distinct CDR3 sequences, around 21% being singletons. Sample: PBMCs or a T cell subset sorted from them (not recorded which). Source of these receptors: an adult woman who had mild COVID-19 (a few samples of this study predate the infection). Cell type and time point are not known. CDR3s include the opening cysteine and the closing phenylalanine or tryptophan. D genes are given only for firm matches. The size entry is marked missing in some rows and otherwise reads once, few, many or a size class.

CDR3: CASRGQGHYGYTF
DNA: TGTGCCAGCAGGGGACAGGGTCACTATGGCTACACCTTC
V: TRBV7-9
D: TRBD1
J: TRBJ1-2
size: few

CDR3: CATSRETAYGNEQFF
DNA: TGTGCCACCAGCAGAGAGACGGCCTACGGCAATGAGCAGTTCTTC
V: TRBV15
D: .
J: TRBJ2-1
size: .

CDR3: CASRDPGQGGPYSNQPQHF
DNA: TGCGCCAGCAGAGACCCGGGACAGGGAGGCCCATATAGCAATCAGCCCCAGCATTTT
V: TRBV10-1
D: TRBD1
J: TRBJ1-5
size: .

CDR3: CAGSFNLAPNNEQFF
DNA: TGTGCCGGCAGTTTCAACCTAGCGCCTAACAATGAGCAGTTCTTC
V: TRBV12-3/TRBV12-4
D: .
J: TRBJ2-1
size: .

CDR3: CASSLSGANTDTQYF
DNA: TGCGCCAGCAGCCTTTCGGGAGCAAACACAGATACGCAGTATTTT
V: TRBV5-1
D: .
J: TRBJ2-3
size: few

CDR3: CASSEPGDMNTEAFF
DNA: TGTGCCAGCAGTGAACCTGGGGACATGAACACTGAAGCTTTCTTT
V: TRBV27
D: .
J: TRBJ1-1
size: .

CDR3: CASSSRDRGGEKLFF
DNA: TGTGCCAGCAGCTCCCGGGACCGAGGGGGGGAAAAACTGTTTTTT
V: TRBV7-9
D: .
J: TRBJ1-4
size: few

CDR3: CASSLARTGDNYGYTF
DNA: TGTGCCAGCAGCTTAGCACGGACAGGGGATAACTATGGCTACACCTTC
V: TRBV7-9
D: TRBD1
J: TRBJ1-2
size: .

CDR3: CASSLALTGELFF
DNA: TGTGCCAGCAGCTTAGCCCTCACCGGGGAGCTGTTTTTT
V: TRBV7-2
D: .
J: TRBJ2-2
size: few

CDR3: CASSQEKGANYGYTF
DNA: TGCGCCAGCAGCCAAGAAAAGGGGGCAAACTATGGCTACACCTTC
V: TRBV4-1
D: TRBD1
J: TRBJ1-2
size: .

CDR3: CASRPGLAGGVADTQYF
DNA: TGTGCCAGCAGACCGGGACTAGCGGGAGGGGTTGCAGATACGCAGTATTTT
V: TRBV7-9
D: TRBD2
J: TRBJ2-3
size: few

CDR3: CASSYPKTVTEAFF
DNA: TGTGCCAGCAGTTACCCTAAGACAGTGACTGAAGCTTTCTTT
V: TRBV6-2/TRBV6-3
D: .
J: TRBJ1-1
size: .

CDR3: CASSLGHRDRVRSGRGYEQYF
DNA: TGCGCCAGCAGCTTGGGTCACCGGGACAGGGTTCGGAGCGGGAGAGGATACGAGCAGTACTTC
V: TRBV5-1
D: .
J: TRBJ2-7
size: few

CDR3: CAISPEREQYF
DNA: TGTGCCATCAGTCCCGAGCGCGAGCAGTACTTC
V: TRBV10-3
D: .
J: TRBJ2-7
size: few

CDR3: CATSEATGGDTQYF
DNA: TGTGCCACCAGTGAAGCGACAGGGGGTGATACGCAGTATTTT
V: TRBV24-1
D: TRBD1
J: TRBJ2-3
size: .

CDR3: CASSHLGQGAYSNQPQHF
DNA: TGCGCCAGCAGCCACCTAGGACAGGGCGCTTATAGCAATCAGCCCCAGCATTTT
V: TRBV4-1
D: TRBD1
J: TRBJ1-5
size: few

CDR3: CSARDVGRGSSYNSPLHF
DNA: TGCAGTGCTAGAGATGTTGGCAGGGGGAGCTCCTATAATTCACCCCTCCACTTT
V: TRBV20-1
D: TRBD1
J: TRBJ1-6
size: .

CDR3: CSVLPKSSYEQYF
DNA: TGCAGCGTTTTACCCAAATCGTCCTACGAGCAGTACTTC
V: TRBV29-1
D: .
J: TRBJ2-7
size: few

CDR3: CASSLPGQNIQYF
DNA: TGCGCCAGCAGCTTGCCGGGACAAAACATTCAGTACTTC
V: TRBV5-1
D: .
J: TRBJ2-4
size: many

CDR3: CASSPARENTEAFF
DNA: TGTGCCAGCTCACCGGCGAGGGAGAACACTGAAGCTTTCTTT
V: TRBV18
D: .
J: TRBJ1-1
size: many

CDR3: CASSETNYQPQHF
DNA: TGTGCCAGCAGCGAGACAAATTATCAGCCCCAGCATTTT
V: TRBV7-6
D: .
J: TRBJ1-5
size: .

CDR3: CASSPGGGASYNEQFF
DNA: TGTGCCAGCAGCCCCGGCGGGGGGGCGTCCTACAATGAGCAGTTCTTC
V: TRBV9
D: TRBD2
J: TRBJ2-1
size: few

CDR3: CASSPPDGSYEQYF
DNA: TGTGCCAGCAGTCCTCCGGACGGCTCCTACGAGCAGTACTTC
V: TRBV12-3/TRBV12-4
D: .
J: TRBJ2-7
size: few

CDR3: CASSLRGLAGWDEQYF
DNA: TGTGCCAGCAGCTTACGGGGACTAGCGGGATGGGACGAGCAGTACTTC
V: TRBV5-4
D: TRBD2
J: TRBJ2-7
size: .

CDR3: CASSLTSQGGPDTQYF
DNA: TGTGCCAGCAGCTTAACTTCTCAGGGTGGGCCAGATACGCAGTATTTT
V: TRBV7-2
D: .
J: TRBJ2-3
size: few

CDR3: CASSPRRYTSYEQYF
DNA: TGTGCCAGCAGCCCTAGGCGGTATACCTCCTACGAGCAGTACTTC
V: TRBV7-9
D: .
J: TRBJ2-7
size: .

CDR3: CASSPLQGGYSNQPQHF
DNA: TGTGCCAGCAGCCCCCTACAGGGGGGATATAGCAATCAGCCCCAGCATTTT
V: TRBV6-2/TRBV6-3
D: TRBD1
J: TRBJ1-5
size: .

CDR3: CASSYGSETEAFF
DNA: TGTGCCAGCAGTTACGGATCCGAAACTGAAGCTTTCTTT
V: TRBV6-5
D: .
J: TRBJ1-1
size: few

CDR3: CASSPLTGASSYNEQFF
DNA: TGTGCCAGCAGCCCTCTCACTGGTGCTAGCTCCTACAATGAGCAGTTCTTC
V: TRBV9
D: .
J: TRBJ2-1
size: .

CDR3: CAWRRGVNGYTF
DNA: TGTGCCTGGAGGCGGGGAGTAAATGGCTACACCTTC
V: TRBV30
D: .
J: TRBJ1-2
size: .

CDR3: CASTDFGGIPYEQYF
DNA: TGTGCCAGCACCGACTTCGGGGGGATCCCCTACGAGCAGTACTTC
V: TRBV6-2/TRBV6-3
D: TRBD2
J: TRBJ2-7
size: .

CDR3: CASSDEGLRFNEQFF
DNA: TGTGCCAGCAGTGACGAGGGACTTCGATTCAATGAGCAGTTCTTC
V: TRBV2
D: .
J: TRBJ2-1
size: .

CDR3: CASSARTGSTDTQYF
DNA: TGTGCCAGCAGTGCCCGGACAGGGAGCACAGATACGCAGTATTTT
V: TRBV25-1
D: TRBD1
J: TRBJ2-3
size: .

CDR3: CASSLGLAEEPQYF
DNA: TGTGCCAGCAGTTTGGGACTAGCGGAGGAACCCCAGTATTTT
V: TRBV12-3/TRBV12-4
D: TRBD2
J: TRBJ2-3
size: few

CDR3: CASSPLLSGAEQFF
DNA: TGTGCCAGCAGCCCTTTGCTATCAGGGGCTGAGCAGTTCTTC
V: TRBV12-3/TRBV12-4
D: .
J: TRBJ2-1
size: .

CDR3: CASTLRVGYEQYF
DNA: TGTGCCAGCACCCTCCGTGTGGGTTACGAGCAGTACTTC
V: TRBV7-8
D: .
J: TRBJ2-7
size: few

CDR3: CSASGLQGASNSPLHF
DNA: TGCAGTGCTAGTGGTCTACAGGGGGCATCTAATTCACCCCTCCACTTT
V: TRBV20-1
D: TRBD1
J: TRBJ1-6
size: .

CDR3: CASSQDRQYNEKLFF
DNA: TGCGCCAGCAGCCAAGACAGGCAGTACAATGAAAAACTGTTTTTT
V: TRBV4-3
D: .
J: TRBJ1-4
size: many

CDR3: CASSSGQGARSSTDTQYF
DNA: TGTGCCAGCTCCTCGGGACAGGGGGCGCGGTCCAGCACAGATACGCAGTATTTT
V: TRBV18
D: TRBD1
J: TRBJ2-3
size: .

CDR3: CASSLDGSSYNSPLHF
DNA: TGTGCCAGCAGCTTAGATGGGAGCTCCTATAATTCACCCCTCCACTTT
V: TRBV7-2
D: .
J: TRBJ1-6
size: few

CDR3: CAWSVAGTPRNTEAFF
DNA: TGTGCCTGGAGTGTTGCCGGGACACCTAGGAACACTGAAGCTTTCTTT
V: TRBV30
D: .
J: TRBJ1-1
size: few